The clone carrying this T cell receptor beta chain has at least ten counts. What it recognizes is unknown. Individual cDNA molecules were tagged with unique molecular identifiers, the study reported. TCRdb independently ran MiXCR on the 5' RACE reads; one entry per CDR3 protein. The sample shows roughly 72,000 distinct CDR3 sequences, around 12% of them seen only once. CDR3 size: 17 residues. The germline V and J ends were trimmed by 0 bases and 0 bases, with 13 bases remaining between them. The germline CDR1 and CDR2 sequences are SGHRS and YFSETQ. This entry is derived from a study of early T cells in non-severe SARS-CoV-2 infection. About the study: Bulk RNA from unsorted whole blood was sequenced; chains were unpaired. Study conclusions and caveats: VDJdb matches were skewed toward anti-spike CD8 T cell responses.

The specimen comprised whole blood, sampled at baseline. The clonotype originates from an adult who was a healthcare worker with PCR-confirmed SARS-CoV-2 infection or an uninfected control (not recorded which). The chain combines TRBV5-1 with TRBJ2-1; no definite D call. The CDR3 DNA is TGCGCCAGCAGCTTGGAGCCCAGAACGAGCTCCTACAATGAGCAGTTCTTC. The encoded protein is CASSLEPRTSSYNEQFF.